Shown below are 21 T cell receptor beta chains from a single sample sequenced in a study of blood T cells in healthy people across ages. Sample-barcoded 5' priming and a J-beta primer mix drove a second PCR of roughly 7 to 11 cycles. Each CDR3 protein gets one entry after TCRdb re-called the 5' RACE reads with MiXCR. The profile shows 780,000 or so distinct CDR3 sequences, roughly 25% of them singletons. This sample was shared with a second study, whose subject was T cells of mothers and their children.

Sequences were obtained from blood. The receptors come from a boy between 5 and 17 years old in good health.

This clonotype was recorded only once. The CDR3 reads CASSLVGTGGSPLHF. CDR3 nucleotide sequence: TGTGCCAGCAGCTTAGTAGGGACAGGGGGTTCACCCCTCCACTTT. This chain connects TRBV7-8 to TRBJ1-6; 11 bases match TRBD1. J was trimmed by 9 bases and V by 1 base; bases with no gene match: 2. The germline gives CDR1 SGHVS, CDR2 FQNEAQ. CDR3 length equals 15 residues.

This clonotype has just a few counts. The chain recombines TRBV4-1 with TRBJ1-6; D is unresolved. The CDR3 runs to 13 residues. Germline V CDR1 and CDR2: MGHRA, YSYEKL. Trimming pared 0 bases from V and 11 bases from J, leaving 8 bases between. The CDR3 DNA reads TGCGCCAGCAGCCAAGATCTGGGTCCACCCCTCCACTTT. This translates into CASSQDLGPPLHF.

The gene calls are TRBV10-3 and TRBJ2-7; 7 nucleotides align to TRBD1. J gave up 0 bases and V 2 bases, and 7 bases lay outside the gene matches. The CDR3 runs 16 residues. Germline V gives CDR1 ENHRY, CDR2 SYGVKD. CDR3 coding DNA: TGTGCCATCAGTGAGCTACAGGGGTCCTACTCCTACGAGCAGTACTTC. Translated, it gives CAISELQGSYSYEQYF.

This clonotype was seen more than once but under ten times. Being one base from a much bigger clone, this may be a read error. The gene calls are TRBV7-9 and TRBJ2-1; TRBD1 might be the D (7 bases). The CDR3 contains 15 residues. CDR1 is SEHNR and CDR2 is FQNEAQ in the germline V gene (reference sequence). CDR3 DNA sequence: TGTGCCAGCAGCTCGACAGGGTTGGACTACAATGAGCAGCTCTTC. As protein: CASSSTGLDYNEQLF.

The gene calls are TRBV3-1 and TRBJ2-5; the D gene is possibly TRBD2 (6 bases). The J call may not be correct, given that the DNA end is closer to TRBJ2-7. This CDR3 has 16 residues. From germline, CDR1 is LGHDT and CDR2 YNNKEL (reference sequence). CDR3 region: CASSQETSGDSYEQYF. The CDR3 bases are TGTGCCAGCAGCCAAGAGACTAGTGGGGATTCCTACGAGCAGTACTTC.

This clonotype was seen more than once but under ten times. The chain joins TRBV24-1 to TRBJ2-2, with 9 bases aligning to TRBD1. The CDR3 sequence is 14 residues long. J gave up 7 bases and V 2 bases, and 1 base lay outside the gene matches. The germline gives CDR1 KGHDR, CDR2 SFDVKD. For the CDR3, the DNA is TGTGCCACCAGTGATTGGACAGGGGACGGGGAGCTGTTTTTT. It is translated as CATSDWTGDGELFF.

The chain recombines TRBV7-9 with TRBJ1-4, with TRBD1 as a possible D gene (5 bases). Trimming took off 6 bases at V and 7 bases at J, with 21 bases between the two ends. The CDR3 has 16 amino acids. Germline CDR1 reads SEHNR; CDR2 reads FQNEAQ (reference sequence). The CDR3 nucleotides are TGTGCCAGCAGACCGGGACTGAGGGGACTTGGTGAAAAACTGTTTTTT. The encoded protein is CASRPGLRGLGEKLFF.

Remarks on this clonotype: The junction differs from germline at one of its ends, possibly a read error. CDR3 loop: CASSLSPGGNTGELFF. The CDR3 DNA sequence: TGTGCTAGCAGCTTATCTCCCGGAGGGAACACCGGGGAGCTGTTTTTT. The J gene is TRBJ1-4, the V gene TRBV7-7; D is perhaps TRBD2 (5 bases). Judging by the DNA end, TRBJ2-2 fits better; the J call may be wrong. The CDR3 consists of 16 residues. Germline V gives CDR1 SSHAT, CDR2 FNYEAQ (reference sequence).

This clonotype was seen ten or more times. The V and J genes are TRBV7-2 and TRBJ2-5; D not resolved. V gave up 3 bases and J gave up 5 bases, with 10 bases separating them. This CDR3 region has 13 residues. CDR1 and CDR2 from the germline V gene are SGHTA and FQGNSA. CDR3 nucleotides: TGTGCCAGCAGCTTGGACGGTCGGGAGACCCAGTACTTC. Amino acids: CASSLDGRETQYF.

This chain connects TRBV7-6 to TRBJ2-2; 11 positions agree with TRBD2. CDR1 SGHVS and CDR2 FNYEAQ come from the germline V gene. The CDR3 sequence is 17 residues long. Trimming took 5 bases from V and 5 from J; bases not matched to a gene: 10. In DNA form, the CDR3 reads TGTGCCAGCAGCGCAGCCGCCGGGACTAGCGGTACCGGGGAGCTGTTTTTT. This encodes CASSAAAGTSGTGELFF. Variable domain in full (rest from reference TRBV7-6 and TRBJ2-2): GAGVSQSPRYKVTKRGQDVALRCDPISGHVSLYWYRQALGQGPEFLTYFNYEAQQDKSGLPNDRFSAERPEGSISTLTIQRTEQRDSAMYRCASSAAAGTSGTGELFFGEGSRLTVL.

CDR3 in amino acids: CASSYAGQGPGDTQYF. For the CDR3, the DNA is TGTGCCAGCAGTTACGCGGGACAGGGGCCGGGGGATACGCAGTATTTT. J is TRBJ2-3 and V is TRBV6-6; TRBD1 aligns across 10 bases. Per germline, CDR1 MNHNY and CDR2 SVGAGI (reference sequence). The V and J ends lost 2 bases and 6 bases, in that order; junction bases with no gene match: 8. The CDR3 extends over 16 amino acids.

The chain joins TRBV4-1 to TRBJ1-4; no clear D gene. Per the germline V gene, CDR1 is MGHRA and CDR2 is YSYEKL. Trimming shortened V by 1 base and J by 5 bases, and 11 bases separated the two germline ends. The CDR3 totals 15 residues. This chain's CDR3 is CASSQGSSENEKLFF. CDR3 DNA: TGCGCCAGCAGCCAAGGGTCATCGGAGAATGAAAAACTGTTTTTT.

The chain recombines TRBV7-9 with TRBJ2-5, with 7 nucleotides matching TRBD1. The CDR3 spans 16 residues. Trimming removed 3 bases from V and 2 bases from J; junction bases left unmatched: 9. CDR1 is SEHNR and CDR2 is FQNEAQ in the germline V gene (reference sequence). The CDR3 sequence is CASSFTQTGIQETQYF. The DNA of the CDR3 is TGTGCCAGCAGCTTTACCCAGACAGGGATACAAGAGACCCAGTACTTC.

With regard to this clonotype: One end of the junction fails to match germline, which may point to a read error. The V gene is TRBV28, the J gene TRBJ2-4; D is perhaps TRBD1 or TRBD2 (5 bases each). This CDR3 is built from 17 residues. The germline gives CDR1 MDHEN, CDR2 SYDVKM. DNA of the CDR3: TGTGCCAGCAGTTTGACCTCCCCGGGGCTAGCCAAAAACATTCGGTACTTC. It encodes CASSLTSPGLAKNIRYF.

The genes are TRBV5-1 and TRBJ2-7; D gene unclear. The germline gives CDR1 SGHRS, CDR2 YFSETQ. With 7 bases removed from V and 3 bases from J, the gap between germline ends came to 14 bases. The CDR3 is 13 residues long. The CDR3 loop is CASRGVADYEQYF. The CDR3 DNA follows: TGCGCCAGCCGAGGAGTGGCAGACTACGAGCAGTACTTC. Variable domain in full (rest from reference TRBV5-1 and TRBJ2-7): KAGVTQTPRYLIKTRGQQVTLSCSPISGHRSVSWYQQTPGQGLQFLFEYFSETQRNKGNFPGRFSGRQFSNSRSEMNVSTLELGDSALYLCASRGVADYEQYFGPGTRLTVT.

This clonotype was observed a handful of times. The V and J genes are TRBV11-2 and TRBJ2-3; tentatively, D is TRBD1 or TRBD2 (6 bases each). The CDR3 totals 15 residues. Germline values: CDR1 SGHAT, CDR2 FQNNGV. V was clipped by 5 bases and J by 9 bases, with 21 bases between them. CDR3 DNA: TGTGCCAGCAGCCAAGGGGGGACTCTCGTCCCGACGCAGTATTTT. This sequence encodes CASSQGGTLVPTQYF. The whole variable domain, remainder taken from reference TRBV11-2 and TRBJ2-3, is EAGVAQSPRYKIIEKRQSVAFWCNPISGHATLYWYQQILGQGPKLLIQFQNNGVVDDSQLPKDRFSAERLKGVDSTLKIQPAKLEDSAVYLCASSQGGTLVPTQYFGPGTRLTVL.

This clonotype appeared many times. The chain is built from TRBV7-2 and TRBJ1-2; tentatively, D is TRBD1 (5 bases). Germline V gives CDR1 SGHTA, CDR2 FQGNSA. CDR3 length: 15 residues. V lost 8 bases, J lost 6 bases, and 22 bases lay in between. CDR3 loop: CASSPAGVSKDGYTF. The CDR3 region has the DNA TGTGCCAGCTCCCCTGCGGGGGTTTCGAAAGATGGCTACACCTTC.

As regards this clonotype: A read error may account for a junction end that differs from germline. J is TRBJ1-2 and V is TRBV27; no firm D call. The germline V gene encodes CDR1 MNHEY and CDR2 SMNVEV (reference sequence). The CDR3 consists of 14 residues. CDR3 sequence reads: CASSPFPSNYGYTF. The CDR3, as DNA: TGTGCCAGCAGCCCTTTCCCGAGTAACTATGGCTACACTTTC.

This clonotype has only a few counts. The V and J genes are TRBV5-6 and TRBJ1-5; no clear D. Germline CDR1 reads SGHDT; CDR2 reads YYEEEE. V dropped 2 bases and J dropped 2 bases, with 11 bases sitting between them. The CDR3 length is 15 residues. The CDR3 DNA reads TGTGCCAGCAGCTTCGGGCAAAGCGGCAATCAGCCCCAGCATTTT. The encoded protein is CASSFGQSGNQPQHF.

This clonotype was found a few times. The J gene is TRBJ2-5, the V gene TRBV10-2; perhaps TRBD2 as D (5 bases). CDR3 size: 12 residues. CDR1 is WSHSY, CDR2 SAAADI, per germline. With 10 bases removed from V and 2 bases from J, the gap between germline ends came to 11 bases. The CDR3 coding sequence is TGCGCCACTCTAGCCGGTCAAGAGACCCAGTACTTC. Protein: CATLAGQETQYF.

The V gene is TRBV29-1, the J gene TRBJ2-7; D is unresolved. This CDR3 is 10 amino acids long. The germline V gene has CDR1 SQVTM and CDR2 ANQGSEA. The V end was cut by 4 bases, the J end by 6 bases, with 7 bases between. The CDR3 DNA reads as TGCAGCGTTGCACAGACCGAGCAGTACTTC. Translating it yields CSVAQTEQYF.